This T cell receptor beta chain was found in a study of T cells after yellow fever vaccination. TCRdb fed the 5' RACE reads into MiXCR, producing one record per CDR3 protein. The sample lists 500,000 to 550,000 distinct CDR3 sequences; less than 25% were seen once. This TCR came from a man aged 18 to 35 who received the YFV17D yellow fever vaccine. The sample in question was PBMCs, obtained less than 25 days after the first yellow fever vaccination.

Here the CDR3 DNA reads TGTGCTAGTGGTTTGTACCTACAGGGTTTGGGGGAGACCCAGTACTTC. This translates into CASGLYLQGLGETQYF. The J gene is TRBJ2-5, the V gene TRBV12-5; a weak D match, TRBD1 (6 bases). The V end lost 2 bases, the J end lost 5 bases, and 18 bases lay between the germline ends. This CDR3 contains 16 residues. Germline V gives CDR1 LGHNT, CDR2 FRNRAP.